Below are 22 T cell receptor beta chains sequenced from a single sample in a study of T-cell memory formation after mild COVID-19. In TCRdb, the 5' RACE reads were re-called with MiXCR into one record per CDR3 protein. The sample has hundreds of thousands of distinct CDR3 sequences, roughly a sixth seen once. Sequencing used PBMCs or a T cell subset sorted from them (not recorded which). These receptors were obtained from an adult woman who had mild COVID-19 (a few samples of this study predate the infection). Cell type and time point are not known.

This clonotype appeared many times. The gene calls are TRBV3-1 and TRBJ2-7, with 10 bases lining up with TRBD1. Per germline, CDR1 LGHDT and CDR2 YNNKEL (reference sequence). V was clipped by 4 bases and J by 5 bases; unmatched bases: 8. This CDR3 contains 15 residues. The CDR3 loop reads CASSLQGQGRNEQYF. Here the CDR3 DNA reads TGTGCCAGCAGCCTCCAGGGACAGGGGAGAAACGAGCAGTACTTC.

The chain recombines TRBV18 with TRBJ1-2; D might be TRBD1 (5 bases). Germline CDR1 reads KGHSH; CDR2 reads LQKENI. V dropped 4 bases and J dropped 4 bases, with 13 bases sitting between them. CDR3 length: 14 residues. The CDR3 sequence: CASSLTTVAYGYTF. As DNA, the CDR3 is TGTGCCAGCTCACTAACGACAGTTGCCTATGGCTACACCTTC.

The chain has TRBV7-9 and TRBJ2-1; D gene ambiguous. The CDR3 spans 15 residues. Germline V lookup: CDR1 SEHNR, CDR2 FQNEAQ (reference sequence). Trimming pared 1 base from V and 8 bases from J, leaving 15 bases between. The CDR3 region has the DNA TGTGCCAGCAGCTTAGAAGAGTCCCCCCGCCATGAGCAGTTCTTC. Its translation is CASSLEESPRHEQFF. Full variable domain (missing parts from reference TRBV7-9 and TRBJ2-1): DTGVSQNPRHKITKRGQNVTFRCDPISEHNRLYWYRQTLGQGPEFLTYFQNEAQLEKSRLLSDRFSAERPKGSFSTLEIQRTEQGDSAMYLCASSLEESPRHEQFFGPGTRLTVL.

This clonotype was seen only a few times. V is TRBV12-3 or TRBV12-4 and J is TRBJ2-2, with D possibly matching TRBD1 (6 bases). The CDR3 runs to 16 residues. V was pared by 5 bases and J by 0 bases, with 13 bases between. The CDR3 spells CASSTTGTSNTGELFF. As DNA, the CDR3 is TGTGCCAGCAGTACGACAGGCACCTCGAACACCGGGGAGCTGTTTTTT.

In nucleotides, the CDR3 is TGTGCCAGCAGTTTAGCGGGGTTTAGTGCCTCTGGGGCCAACGTCCTGACTTTC. This translates into CASSLAGFSASGANVLTF. This chain links TRBV12-3 or TRBV12-4 with TRBJ2-6; D is uncertain. V was cut by 0 bases and J by 0 bases, with 12 bases left in between. This CDR3 has 18 amino acids.

The gene calls are TRBV10-3 and TRBJ2-3; 11 bases line up with TRBD1. The junction had 7 bases not matched to a gene; V was cut back by 3 bases and J by 8 bases. The CDR3 length is 15 residues. Germline lookup yields CDR1 ENHRY and CDR2 SYGVKD. This CDR3 is CAISESGTGGFTQYF. The DNA of the CDR3 is TGTGCCATCAGTGAATCCGGGACAGGGGGTTTTACGCAGTATTTT.

The rearrangement uses TRBV4-2 and TRBJ2-1; TRBD2 matches at 9 bases. After removal of 4 bases from V and 8 bases from J, the junction contained 18 bases not matched to a gene. From germline, CDR1 is LGHNA and CDR2 YNFKEQ. This CDR3 contains 18 residues. CDR3 in DNA: TGTGCCAGCAGCCTCCCCCCCGGGGCTAGCGGGGAACGCCATGAGCAGTTCTTC. Protein: CASSLPPGASGERHEQFF.

This clonotype has only a few counts. The chain recombines TRBV7-2 with TRBJ2-7; 10 bases line up with TRBD2. J was trimmed by 0 bases and V by 0 bases; bases with no gene match: 5. The CDR3 loop spans 17 amino acids. Germline V gene lookup returns CDR1 SGHTA and CDR2 FQGNSA. The CDR3 protein is CASSLASSGGASYEQYF. In DNA form, the CDR3 reads TGTGCCAGCAGCTTAGCGTCCAGCGGGGGGGCCTCCTACGAGCAGTACTTC.

The chain couples TRBV7-2 to TRBJ2-7; D is ambiguous. The CDR3 extends over 12 amino acids. Germline V CDR1 and CDR2: SGHTA, FQGNSA. V was clipped by 4 bases and J by 7 bases, with 11 bases between them. The CDR3 spells CASSSFPREQYF. CDR3 coding DNA: TGTGCCAGCAGCTCCTTCCCCAGGGAGCAGTACTTC.

Only a few counts were recorded for this clonotype. The CDR3 DNA follows: TGTGCCAGCAGCTTAGGGACTGCCTTCCGCGAGCAGTACTTC. This codes for CASSLGTAFREQYF. V is TRBV7-9 and J is TRBJ2-7, with a possible D match to TRBD2 (5 bases). This CDR3 comprises 14 residues. Between the trimmed V and J ends, which lost 1 base and 6 bases, there was a span of 13 bases. Germline-derived CDR1 and CDR2 are SEHNR and FQNEAQ (reference sequence).

J is TRBJ2-2 and V is TRBV28, with TRBD2 as a possible D gene (5 bases). Between the trimmed V and J ends, which lost 3 bases and 2 bases, there was a span of 13 bases. The CDR3 contains 16 residues. CDR1 is MDHEN, CDR2 SYDVKM, per germline. This chain's CDR3 is CASSLIRGPNTGELFF. In DNA, the CDR3 is TGTGCCAGCAGTTTGATTCGGGGTCCAAACACCGGGGAGCTGTTTTTT.

The sample holds a few counts of this clonotype. J is TRBJ1-5 and V is TRBV20-1; D may be TRBD1 (6 bases). This CDR3 region has 12 residues. Trimming cost V 8 bases and J 3 bases, with 11 bases left between them. In germline, CDR1 is DFQATT, CDR2 SNEGSKA (reference sequence). Here the CDR3 reads CSQGQLNQPQHF. CDR3 DNA: TGCAGTCAAGGACAGCTCAATCAGCCCCAGCATTTT.

This chain connects TRBV5-6 to TRBJ1-5; the D is unclear. Germline lookup yields CDR1 SGHDT and CDR2 YYEEEE. The CDR3 spans 15 residues. The ends were cut back, 4 bases at V and 3 bases at J, with 14 bases in the middle. This chain's CDR3 is CASSARPAPNQPQHF. For the CDR3, the DNA is TGTGCCAGCAGCGCTCGACCGGCGCCCAATCAGCCCCAGCATTTT.

This clonotype was seen a handful of times. This chain uses TRBV27 with TRBJ2-7; TRBD1 matches at 8 bases. CDR1 is MNHEY, CDR2 SMNVEV, per germline (reference sequence). The CDR3 runs 13 residues. The V and J ends lost 10 bases and 1 base, in that order; junction bases with no gene match: 6. The CDR3 DNA reads as TGTGCCACCGCGGACAGGGCATCCTACGAGCAGTACTTC. As protein: CATADRASYEQYF.

A few counts support this clonotype. V usage is TRBV7-9 and J usage is TRBJ2-3; possibly TRBD1 for D (6 bases). Germline-derived CDR1 and CDR2 are SEHNR and FQNEAQ (reference sequence). V lost 5 bases to trimming and J lost 3 bases, with 15 bases between them. The CDR3 is made up of 15 amino acids. CDR3 DNA: TGTGCCAGCAGCGACCTGGCCAGGGGAACAGATACGCAGTATTTT. Amino acid sequence: CASSDLARGTDTQYF.

The CDR3 DNA reads TGTGCCAGCAGCAACGGTGTCAGGGTAGGAGATACGCAGTATTTT. It specifies CASSNGVRVGDTQYF. The genes are TRBV7-2 and TRBJ2-3, with D tentatively TRBD1 (5 bases). Germline V gene lookup returns CDR1 SGHTA and CDR2 FQGNSA. V lost 5 bases and J 5 bases, leaving 17 bases between the germline ends. The CDR3 covers 15 residues.

A few counts support this clonotype. The chain combines TRBV5-1 with TRBJ2-7; a weak D match, TRBD2 (6 bases). The length of the CDR3 is 15 residues. Germline CDR1 SGHRS, CDR2 YFSETQ. V gave up 4 bases and J gave up 4 bases, with 18 bases separating them. The CDR3 here is CASSPGLPPGYEQYF. CDR3 nucleotides: TGCGCCAGCAGCCCGGGACTTCCCCCCGGGTACGAGCAGTACTTC.

This clonotype was counted a few times. The gene calls are TRBV7-9 and TRBJ1-3; D unresolved. V lost 0 bases to trimming and J lost 7 bases, with 19 bases between them. The CDR3 has 17 amino acids. Germline lookup yields CDR1 SEHNR and CDR2 FQNEAQ (reference sequence). CDR3 residues: CASSLANWAHMGNTIYF. DNA for the CDR3: TGTGCCAGCAGCTTAGCCAATTGGGCCCACATGGGGAACACCATATATTTT.

The chain uses TRBV12-3 or TRBV12-4 and TRBJ1-6, with 7 bases that match TRBD1. The CDR3 length is 18 residues. The junction had 20 bases not matched to a gene; V was cut back by 1 base and J by 14 bases. The CDR3 loop reads CASSLEGRLDRSIPSLHF. The DNA of the CDR3 is TGTGCCAGCAGTTTAGAGGGCCGGCTGGACAGGTCCATTCCTTCCCTCCACTTT.

V gene TRBV9 combines with J gene TRBJ2-5; 8 positions match TRBD2. The CDR3 consists of 16 residues. V lost 4 bases to trimming and J lost 4 bases; unmatched junction nucleotides: 12. Per the germline V gene, CDR1 is SGDLS and CDR2 is YYNGEE. CDR3 DNA sequence: TGTGCCAGCAGCTCCAACCCCGGGCTAGCGGGAGAGACCCAGTACTTC. It is translated as CASSSNPGLAGETQYF.

The V gene is TRBV7-2, the J gene TRBJ1-2; D is ambiguous. The CDR3 covers 18 residues. Trimming removed 2 bases at V and 1 base at J, with 20 bases between. Germline values: CDR1 SGHTA, CDR2 FQGNSA. The CDR3 spells CASSLMGSWAGLNYGYTF. The DNA of the CDR3 is TGTGCCAGCAGCTTAATGGGGTCGTGGGCAGGACTTAACTATGGCTACACCTTC.

The genes are TRBV20-1 and TRBJ2-7; D might be TRBD1 (6 bases). V was cut by 2 bases and J by 5 bases, with 7 bases left in between. The CDR3 is made up of 11 amino acids. CDR1 and CDR2 from the germline V gene are DFQATT and SNEGSKA (reference sequence). The CDR3 spells CSARNRDEQYF. DNA of the CDR3: TGCAGTGCTAGAAACAGGGACGAGCAGTACTTC.